This TCR beta chain comes out of a study of T cell clonality in common variable immunodeficiency. The data were produced by immunoSEQ multiplex PCR, yet TCRdb's version contains in-frame clones alone and is incomplete. The profile covers tens of thousands of clones, none occurring a single time. This clone was detected ten times or more. Its antigen is not known. The read terminates 3 residues ahead of where the CDR3 ends, so the germline J gene completes it. The CDR3 runs 14 residues. J was trimmed by 2 bases and V by 3 bases; bases with no gene match: 5. Germline values: CDR1 DFQATT, CDR2 SNEGSKA (reference sequence). General observations from the study: Compared with controls, CVID subjects had fewer shared TCRbeta clones.

The gene calls are TRBV20-1 and TRBJ1-2, with TRBD1 identical over 8 bases. The clonotype comes from a person aged 18-70 years in good health. Sequencing input: peripheral blood mononuclear cells. The CDR3 sequence: CSASVGQGNYGYTF. The DNA read from the CDR3 is TGCAGTGCTAGTGTAGGACAGGGAAACTATGGC.